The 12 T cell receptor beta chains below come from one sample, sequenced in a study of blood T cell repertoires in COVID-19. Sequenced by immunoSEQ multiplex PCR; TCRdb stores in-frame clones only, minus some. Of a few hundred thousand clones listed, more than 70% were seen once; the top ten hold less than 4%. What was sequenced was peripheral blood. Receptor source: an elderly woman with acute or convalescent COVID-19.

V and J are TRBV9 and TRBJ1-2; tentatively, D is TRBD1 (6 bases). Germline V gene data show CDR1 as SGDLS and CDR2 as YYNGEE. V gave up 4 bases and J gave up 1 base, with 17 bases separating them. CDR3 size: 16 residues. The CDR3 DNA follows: TGTGCCAGCAGCACCCGCGAAGGGGGTTATAACTATGGCTACACCTTC. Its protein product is CASSTREGGYNYGYTF.

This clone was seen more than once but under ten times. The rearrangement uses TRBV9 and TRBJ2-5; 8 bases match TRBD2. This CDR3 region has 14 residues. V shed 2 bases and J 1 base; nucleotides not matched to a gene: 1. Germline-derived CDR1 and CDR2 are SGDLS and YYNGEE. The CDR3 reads CASSVGLAQETQYF. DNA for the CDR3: TGTGCCAGCAGCGTTGGACTAGCCCAAGAGACCCAGTACTTC.

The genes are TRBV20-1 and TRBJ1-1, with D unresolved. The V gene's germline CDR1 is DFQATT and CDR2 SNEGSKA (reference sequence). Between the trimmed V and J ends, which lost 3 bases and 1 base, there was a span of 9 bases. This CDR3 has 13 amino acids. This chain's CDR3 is CSASGPTNTEAFF. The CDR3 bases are TGCAGTGCTAGTGGGCCCACGAACACTGAAGCTTTCTTT.

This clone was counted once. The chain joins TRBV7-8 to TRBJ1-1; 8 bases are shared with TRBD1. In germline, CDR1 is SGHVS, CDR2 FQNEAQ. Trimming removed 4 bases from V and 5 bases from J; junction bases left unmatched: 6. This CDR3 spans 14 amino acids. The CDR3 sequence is CASSSQGAGTEAFF. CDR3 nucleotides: TGTGCCAGCAGCTCCCAGGGGGCGGGTACTGAAGCTTTCTTT.

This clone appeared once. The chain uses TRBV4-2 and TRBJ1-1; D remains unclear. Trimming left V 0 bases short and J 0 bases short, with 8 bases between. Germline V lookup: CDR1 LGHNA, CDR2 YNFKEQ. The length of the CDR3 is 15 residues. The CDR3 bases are TGTGCCAGCAGCCAAGAGAAGAGGATGAACACTGAAGCTTTCTTT. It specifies CASSQEKRMNTEAFF.

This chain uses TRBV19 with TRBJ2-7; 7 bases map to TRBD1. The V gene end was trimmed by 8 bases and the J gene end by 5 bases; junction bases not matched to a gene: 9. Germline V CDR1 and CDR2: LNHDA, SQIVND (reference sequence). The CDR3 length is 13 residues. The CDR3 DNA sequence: TGTGCCAGTCTGGACAGGCTATCGGACGAGCAGTACTTC. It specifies CASLDRLSDEQYF.

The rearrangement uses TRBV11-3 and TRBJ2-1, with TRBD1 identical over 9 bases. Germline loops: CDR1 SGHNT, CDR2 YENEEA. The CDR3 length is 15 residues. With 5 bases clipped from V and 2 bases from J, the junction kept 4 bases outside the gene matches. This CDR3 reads CASSPRDRAYNEQFF. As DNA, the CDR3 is TGTGCCAGCAGCCCCCGGGACAGGGCCTACAATGAGCAGTTCTTC.

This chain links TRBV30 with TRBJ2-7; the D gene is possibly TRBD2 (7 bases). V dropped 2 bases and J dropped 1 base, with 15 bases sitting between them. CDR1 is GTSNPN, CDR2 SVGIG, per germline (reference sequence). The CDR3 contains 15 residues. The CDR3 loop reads CAWSKGGVASYEQYF. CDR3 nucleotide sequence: TGTGCCTGGAGTAAGGGGGGGGTTGCTTCCTACGAGCAGTACTTC.

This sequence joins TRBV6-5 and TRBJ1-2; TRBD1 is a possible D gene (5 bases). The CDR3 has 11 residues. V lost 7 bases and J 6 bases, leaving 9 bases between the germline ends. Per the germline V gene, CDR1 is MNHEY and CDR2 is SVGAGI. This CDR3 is CASTAGHGYTF. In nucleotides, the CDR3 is TGTGCCAGCACAGCAGGGCATGGCTACACCTTC.

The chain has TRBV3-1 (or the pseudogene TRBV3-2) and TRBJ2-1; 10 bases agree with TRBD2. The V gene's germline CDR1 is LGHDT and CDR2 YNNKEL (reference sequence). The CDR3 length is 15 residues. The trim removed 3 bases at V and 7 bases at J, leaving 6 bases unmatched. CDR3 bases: TGTGCCAGCAGCCAGAGGACTAGCGGAAATAATGAGCAGTTCTTC. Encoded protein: CASSQRTSGNNEQFF.

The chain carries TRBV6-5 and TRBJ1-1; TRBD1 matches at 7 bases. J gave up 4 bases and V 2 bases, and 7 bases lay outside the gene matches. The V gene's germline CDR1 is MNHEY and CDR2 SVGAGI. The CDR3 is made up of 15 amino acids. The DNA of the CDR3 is TGTGCCAGCAGTTACCCGGGACAGACGGGCACTGAAGCTTTCTTT. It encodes CASSYPGQTGTEAFF.

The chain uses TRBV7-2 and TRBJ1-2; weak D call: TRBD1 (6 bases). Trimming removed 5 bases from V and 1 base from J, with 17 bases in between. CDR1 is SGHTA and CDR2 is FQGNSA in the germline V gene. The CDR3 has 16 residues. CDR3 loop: CASSLTGRSHNYGYTF. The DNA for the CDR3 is TGTGCCAGCAGCCTAACAGGGCGGAGTCATAACTATGGCTACACCTTC.